This T cell receptor (beta chain) was sequenced in a study of brain T cells in children with intractable seizures listed by TCRdb under 2021. For the wider study: Resected brain tissue from roughly 50 pediatric epilepsy surgery cases was first screened for immune gene transcripts using a NanoString immunology panel. Among the approximately twelve selected surgery cases, pre-surgery blood was additionally sequenced for eight, leaving four cases with brain tissue only. Study-level results and caveats: The patients' HCMV serostatus was not known, and viral specificity was inferred solely from CDR3 sequence similarity. Because sequencing depth was different between pre-surgery and post-surgery blood, clones absent from the pre-surgery sample may reflect undersampling.

As concerns this clone: Its antigen specificity is not known. Base qualities are missing; no much larger clone stands one base away.

According to the study, the label for this sample's time point signals: resected brain tissue, or blood drawn just prior to surgery. The surgery cases with the highest brain T cell transcript signatures were chosen for TCR beta chain sequencing of brain tissue, and also of blood when blood was available. Patients had been treated with at least one anti-epileptic drug before surgery. TCR-sequenced patients were children with drug-resistant epilepsy due to tuberous sclerosis complex, focal cortical dysplasia, Rasmussen encephalitis or hemimegalencephaly. The blood samples were collected right before the epilepsy surgery. The Monarch genomic DNA purification kit was used to extract bulk genomic DNA from unsorted brain tissue and whole blood. At the junction V is shortened by 6 bases and J by 3 bases; bases outside the gene matches: 8. The CDR3 has 15 amino acids, counting the end cysteine and phenylalanine. The sequence is cut down to CDR3 DNA, 45 bases in frame from base 1. The germline V gene yields MDHEN for CDR1 and SYDVKM for CDR2.

The immunoSEQ assay was used to generate TCR beta chain sequences from genomic DNA. As for the authors' bioinformatics: CDR3 sequences that did not begin with the conserved framework cysteine at position 104 were removed by hand. To get clonality, the normalized Shannon's Diversity Index was subtracted from one, giving values from 0 (maximal diversity) to 1 (oligoclonal). Chi-squared comparison-of-proportions tests were used to check whether the frequency of the same CDR3 differed between samples, for example brain versus blood. Public clonotypes were identified by searching immuneACCESS, and similarity to known antiviral clonotypes was assessed with the VDJdb browser. TCRdb carries this immuneACCESS record with in-frame sequences only. Its versions omit some clonotypes, under half of them owing to an unresolved V gene in the studies checked, with the rest unexplained. V and J calls and clone size are as listed in that table; D and trimming were resolved from the DNA. The sample table holds 78,000 or so clones, of which under 95% were seen once. The ten largest account for around 25% of the sample.

The input for sequencing was peripheral blood, taken at surgery. Recombination joined TRBV28 with TRBJ2-1, with 7 middle bases fitting TRBD1. The TCR comes from a girl aged 2 to 9 with Rasmussen encephalitis and intractable seizures. The nucleotide sequence reads as follows: TGTGCCAGCAGCTCGGGACGGGACAGCTACAATGAGCAGTTCTTC. The encoded protein is CASSSGRDSYNEQFF.